Listed below are T cell receptor beta chains from one sample, sequenced in a study of CD8+ T cells in alopecia areata. Clones were read by immunoSEQ multiplex PCR, and TCRdb kept only the in-frame ones, dropping some. The data hold 150,000 to 190,000 clones, with 50% to 65% observed a single time. The input for sequencing was CD8+ T cells sorted from blood, taken at week 0. The receptors originated from a human donor with alopecia areata. CDR3s include the opening cysteine and the closing phenylalanine or tryptophan. The order of the fields is D gene, CDR3 length, clone size, V gene, J gene, CDR3 DNA, CDR3 protein. A D gene is named only where the DNA matches it firmly. Size is omitted from some rows. Given values are once, few, many or a class for expanded clones.

>TRBD2|14|.|TRBV4-3|TRBJ2-2
TGCGCCAGCAGCCAAGGCGGGAGCACCGGGGAGCTGTTTTTT
CASSQGGSTGELFF
>.|14|.|TRBV10-2|TRBJ1-4
TGCGCCAGCAGCGGGGGAACGACGGGAGAAAAACTGTTTTTT
CASSGGTTGEKLFF
>TRBD2|18|few|TRBV7-9|TRBJ2-1
TGTGCCAGCAGCCCTCAAAATGGGGGACTAGCGAAGTTGAATGAGCAGTTCTTC
CASSPQNGGLAKLNEQFF
>.|14|few|TRBV7-3|TRBJ2-1
TGTGCCAGCAGCTTAATGCTGGGTGGCCATGAGCAGTTCTTC
CASSLMLGGHEQFF
>TRBD2|16|many|TRBV6-4|TRBJ2-3
TGTGCCAGCAGTGACTCGACTAGCGGGGGGGCAGATACGCAGTATTTT
CASSDSTSGGADTQYF
>.|13|few|TRBV11-2|TRBJ2-7
TGTGCCAGCAGCTTACGGGACGGCCACGAGCAGTACTTC
CASSLRDGHEQYF
>TRBD2|14|few|TRBV30|TRBJ2-5
TGTGCCTGGAGTGTTGGTAGCGGGGAAGAGACCCAGTACTTC
CAWSVGSGEETQYF
>.|15|.|TRBV4-1|TRBJ2-1
TGCGCCAGCAGCGAGACCGCCGGACCCTACAATGAGCAGTTCTTC
CASSETAGPYNEQFF
>TRBD1|16|.|TRBV4-3|TRBJ1-2
TGCGCCAGCAGCCAGGCCCTAGGGCAGGGGGCGCCTGGCTACACCTTC
CASSQALGQGAPGYTF
>.|11|.|TRBV20-1|TRBJ1-1
TGCAGTGCTAGGGACTCAGGGGAGGCTTTCTTT
CSARDSGEAFF
>.|14|few|TRBV6-6|TRBJ1-1
TGTGCCAGCAGAGACGGGGGGTTGAACACTGAAGCTTTCTTT
CASRDGGLNTEAFF
>TRBD1|11|.|TRBV30|TRBJ1-2
TGTGCCTGGTTCCAGGGGGATGGCTACACCTTC
CAWFQGDGYTF
>.|14|few|TRBV25-1|TRBJ1-5
TGTGCCAGCAGTGAAGGGGGAAGCAATCAGCCCCAGCATTTT
CASSEGGSNQPQHF
>TRBD1|14|few|TRBV6-1|TRBJ2-3
TGTGCCAGCAGCTGGACAGGGGGCGAAGATACGCAGTATTTT
CASSWTGGEDTQYF
>.|14|few|TRBV29-1|TRBJ1-2
TGCAGCGTTGAGTATCAGGGTCAGGACTATGGCTACACCTTC
CSVEYQGQDYGYTF
>.|15|.|TRBV14|TRBJ2-5
TGTGCCAGCAGCCAACGAACAGGGTCCCAAGAGACCCAGTACTTC
CASSQRTGSQETQYF
>.|13|.|TRBV5-6|TRBJ2-2
TGTGCCAGCAGCACCGGCTCCACCGGGGAGCTGTTTTTT
CASSTGSTGELFF
>.|13|.|TRBV10-2|TRBJ1-1
TGCGCCAGCAGTGGGACGGCCAACACTGAAGCTTTCTTT
CASSGTANTEAFF
>.|13|.|TRBV7-2|TRBJ2-7
TGTGCCAGCAGCTTCGGGGTTCGGTACGAGCAGTACTTC
CASSFGVRYEQYF
>.|12|.|TRBV5-6|TRBJ2-1
TGTGCCAGCAGGGACAGTTATGGGGAGCAGTTCTTC
CASRDSYGEQFF
>TRBD1|16|many|TRBV19|TRBJ2-7
TGTGCCAGTAGTCCTCGGACAGGGGCCGTTCGGTACGAGCAGTACTTC
CASSPRTGAVRYEQYF
>.|12|few|TRBV5-6|TRBJ2-1
TGTGCCAGCAGCCCGGGTGGTCGCGAGCAGTTCTTC
CASSPGGREQFF
>.|13|.|TRBV9|TRBJ2-7
TGTGCCAGCAGCGTAGAACCATCCTACGAGCAGTACTTC
CASSVEPSYEQYF
>TRBD1|13|.|TRBV13|TRBJ2-5
TGTGCCAGCAGTCAAACAGGGGGAGAGACCCAGTACTTC
CASSQTGGETQYF
>TRBD2|16|.|TRBV11-2|TRBJ2-3
TGTGCCAGCAGCCGCAGACTAGCGGGGGCCACAGATACGCAGTATTTT
CASSRRLAGATDTQYF
>.|13|.|TRBV27|TRBJ2-7
TGTGCCAGCAGTACCAGTCCTTCCTACGAGCAGTACTTC
CASSTSPSYEQYF
>.|13|.|TRBV6-5|TRBJ1-1
TGTGCCAGCAGTTACGGGGCGACCACTGAAGCTTTCTTT
CASSYGATTEAFF
>TRBD1|14|.|TRBV29-1|TRBJ2-2
TGCAGCGTTGAAACAGGGGACAGCTCAGGGGAGCTGTTTTTT
CSVETGDSSGELFF
>TRBD1|13|few|TRBV13|TRBJ1-2
TGTGCCAGCGGCGGACAGGGGAACTATGGCTACACCTTC
CASGGQGNYGYTF
>TRBD2|14|.|TRBV7-9|TRBJ2-3
TGTGCCAGCAGTCTTCTACTAGCGGCAGATACGCAGTATTTT
CASSLLLAADTQYF
>TRBD2|15|.|TRBV11-2|TRBJ2-3
TGTGCCAGCAGCGGACTAGCGGGGATCACAGATACGCAGTATTTT
CASSGLAGITDTQYF
>.|13|many|TRBV7-3|TRBJ2-1
TGTGCCAGCAGCTTAGGTAGGGGCCATGAGCAGTTCTTC
CASSLGRGHEQFF
>.|15|few|TRBV19|TRBJ2-7
TGTGCCAGTAGTAGTACGGGGTCGGGGGCCTACGAGCAGTACTTC
CASSSTGSGAYEQYF